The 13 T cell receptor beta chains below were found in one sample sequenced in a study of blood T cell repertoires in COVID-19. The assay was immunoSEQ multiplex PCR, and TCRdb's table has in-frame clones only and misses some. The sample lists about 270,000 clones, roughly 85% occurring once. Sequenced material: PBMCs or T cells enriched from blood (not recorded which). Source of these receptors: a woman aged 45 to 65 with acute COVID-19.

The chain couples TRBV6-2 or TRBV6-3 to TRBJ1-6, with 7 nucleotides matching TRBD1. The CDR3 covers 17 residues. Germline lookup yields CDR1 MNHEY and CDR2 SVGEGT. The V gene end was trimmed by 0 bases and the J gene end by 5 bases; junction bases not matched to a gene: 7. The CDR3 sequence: CASSYSTHRGNNSPLHF. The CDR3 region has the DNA TGTGCCAGCAGTTACTCTACCCACAGGGGAAATAATTCACCCCTCCACTTT.

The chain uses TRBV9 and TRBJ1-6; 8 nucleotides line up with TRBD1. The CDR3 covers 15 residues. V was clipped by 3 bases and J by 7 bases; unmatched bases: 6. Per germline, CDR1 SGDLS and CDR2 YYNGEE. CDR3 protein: CASSGQGSGNSPLHF. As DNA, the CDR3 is TGTGCCAGCAGCGGACAGGGGTCTGGAAATTCACCCCTCCACTTT.

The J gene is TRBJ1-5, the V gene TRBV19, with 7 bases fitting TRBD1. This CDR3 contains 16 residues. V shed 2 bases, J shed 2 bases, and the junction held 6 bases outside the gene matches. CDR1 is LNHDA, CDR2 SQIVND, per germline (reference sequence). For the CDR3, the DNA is TGTGCCAGTAGTATACAGGGACAGTTAGGCAATCAGCCCCAGCATTTT. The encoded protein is CASSIQGQLGNQPQHF.

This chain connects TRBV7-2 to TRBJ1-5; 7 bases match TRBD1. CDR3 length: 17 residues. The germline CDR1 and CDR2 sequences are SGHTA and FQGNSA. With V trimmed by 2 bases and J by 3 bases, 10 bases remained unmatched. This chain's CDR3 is CASSLKTGTEINQPQHF. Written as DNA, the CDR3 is TGTGCCAGCAGCTTAAAGACCGGGACAGAGATCAATCAGCCCCAGCATTTT.

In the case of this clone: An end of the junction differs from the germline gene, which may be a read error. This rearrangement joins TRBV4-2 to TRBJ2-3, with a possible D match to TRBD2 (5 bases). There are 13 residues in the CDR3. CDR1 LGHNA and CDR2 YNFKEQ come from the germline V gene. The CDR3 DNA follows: TGTGCCAGCAGCCGGGCTAGCAAAGATACGCAGTATTTT. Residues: CASSRASKDTQYF.

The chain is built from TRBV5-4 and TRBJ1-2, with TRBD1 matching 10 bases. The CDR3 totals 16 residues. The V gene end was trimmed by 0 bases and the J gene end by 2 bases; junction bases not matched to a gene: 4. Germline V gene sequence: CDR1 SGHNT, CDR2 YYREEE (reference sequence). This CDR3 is CASSLAGTGANYGYTF. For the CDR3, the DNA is TGTGCCAGCAGCTTGGCCGGGACAGGGGCCAACTATGGCTACACCTTC.

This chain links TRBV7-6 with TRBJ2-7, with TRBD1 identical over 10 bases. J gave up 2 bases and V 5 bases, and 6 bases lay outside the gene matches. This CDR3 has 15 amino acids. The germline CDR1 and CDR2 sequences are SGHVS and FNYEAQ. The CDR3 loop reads CASSQGTGDTYEQYF. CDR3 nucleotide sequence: TGTGCCAGCAGCCAGGGGACAGGGGATACCTACGAGCAGTACTTC.

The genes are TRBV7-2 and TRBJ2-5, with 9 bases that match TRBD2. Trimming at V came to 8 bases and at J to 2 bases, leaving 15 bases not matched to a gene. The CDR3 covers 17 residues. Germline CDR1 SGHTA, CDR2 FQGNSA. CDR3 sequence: CASQVGGGGHPQETQYF. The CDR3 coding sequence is TGTGCCAGCCAAGTCGGCGGGGGGGGGCACCCTCAAGAGACCCAGTACTTC.

The CDR3 DNA sequence: TGTGCCAGCAGTTACTCGACTGGAGCGGGGGGGACAAGGGCCACAGATACGCAGTATTTT. This codes for CASSYSTGAGGTRATDTQYF. The chain links TRBV6-2 or TRBV6-3 to TRBJ2-3; 10 bases are shared with TRBD2. The CDR3 runs 20 residues. V lost 0 bases, J lost 2 bases, and 14 bases stayed unmatched. Per germline, CDR1 MNHEY and CDR2 SVGEGT.

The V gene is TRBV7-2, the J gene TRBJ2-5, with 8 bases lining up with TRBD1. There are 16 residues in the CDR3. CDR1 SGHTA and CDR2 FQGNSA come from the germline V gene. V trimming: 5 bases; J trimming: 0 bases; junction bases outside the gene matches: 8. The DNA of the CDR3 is TGTGCCAGCAGCCCCACCGGGACAGGAAACCAAGAGACCCAGTACTTC. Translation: CASSPTGTGNQETQYF.

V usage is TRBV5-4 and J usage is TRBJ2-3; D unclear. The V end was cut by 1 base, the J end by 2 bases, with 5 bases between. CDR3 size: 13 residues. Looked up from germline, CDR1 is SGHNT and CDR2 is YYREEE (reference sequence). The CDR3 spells CASSLLSTDTQYF. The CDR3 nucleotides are TGTGCCAGCAGCTTGCTCTCCACAGATACGCAGTATTTT. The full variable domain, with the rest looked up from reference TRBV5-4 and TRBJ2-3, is ETGVTQSPTHLIKTRGQQVTLRCSSQSGHNTVSWYQQALGQGPQFIFQYYREEENGRGNFPPRFSGLQFPNYSSELNVNALELDDSALYLCASSLLSTDTQYFGPGTRLTVL.

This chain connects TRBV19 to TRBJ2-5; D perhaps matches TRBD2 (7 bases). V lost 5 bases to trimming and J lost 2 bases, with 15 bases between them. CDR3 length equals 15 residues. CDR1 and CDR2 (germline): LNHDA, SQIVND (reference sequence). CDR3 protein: CASSPRGARQETQYF. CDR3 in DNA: TGTGCCAGTAGTCCCCGGGGGGCGAGGCAAGAGACCCAGTACTTC.

The CDR3 reads CASSARGSGANVLTF. As DNA, the CDR3 is TGTGCCAGCAGCGCCCGGGGTTCTGGGGCCAACGTCCTGACTTTC. The V and J genes are TRBV9 and TRBJ2-6; TRBD2 might be the D (5 bases). Deletions cut 3 bases from V and 1 base from J, with 8 bases between. The germline V gene has CDR1 SGDLS and CDR2 YYNGEE. The CDR3 is 15 amino acids.